The 21 T cell receptor beta chains listed next were all sequenced from one sample in a study of cytotoxic CD8 clonotypes in ibrutinib-treated CLL. Sequenced by immunoSEQ multiplex PCR; TCRdb stores in-frame clones only, minus some. The sample includes just over 200,000 clones, about four fifths of them seen just once. The material sequenced was PBMCs, taken after 12 months of ibrutinib treatment. The receptor set was obtained from a human donor with chronic lymphocytic leukemia.

The chain recombines TRBV27 with TRBJ1-1; unclear D gene. Germline V lookup: CDR1 MNHEY, CDR2 SMNVEV (reference sequence). CDR3 size: 12 residues. Trimming cost V 3 bases and J 6 bases, with 8 bases left between them. This CDR3 is CASSFTGAEAFF. CDR3 in DNA: TGTGCCAGCAGTTTTACTGGCGCTGAAGCTTTCTTT.

The chain carries TRBV4-2 and TRBJ1-2; possible D gene TRBD1, 5 bases. The CDR3 sequence is 14 residues long. Between the trimmed V and J ends, which lost 0 bases and 1 base, there was a span of 6 bases. CDR1 and CDR2 from the germline V gene are LGHNA and YNFKEQ. The CDR3 DNA reads TGTGCCAGCAGCCAAGAGCAGGGTAACTATGGCTACACCTTC. It translates to CASSQEQGNYGYTF.

V and J are TRBV13 and TRBJ1-1; a possible D gene is TRBD1 (5 bases). This CDR3 contains 13 residues. Germline CDR1 and CDR2: PRHDT and FYEKMQ (reference sequence). Trimming shortened V by 2 bases and J by 6 bases, and 10 bases separated the two germline ends. CDR3 sequence: CASSLKGGAEAFF. For the CDR3, the DNA is TGTGCCAGCAGCTTAAAGGGAGGGGCTGAAGCTTTCTTT.

The chain recombines TRBV5-6 with TRBJ1-5, with no clear D. The CDR3 totals 13 residues. Deletions cut 1 base from V and 5 bases from J, with 7 bases between. From germline, CDR1 is SGHDT and CDR2 YYEEEE. The CDR3 reads CASSLMGDQPQHF. The CDR3 nucleotides are TGTGCCAGCAGCTTGATGGGAGATCAGCCCCAGCATTTT.

The gene calls are TRBV28 and TRBJ1-2; a weak D match, TRBD1 (6 bases). Trimming took off 2 bases at V and 1 base at J, with 8 bases between the two ends. Per germline, CDR1 MDHEN and CDR2 SYDVKM. The CDR3 has 14 residues. CDR3 in DNA: TGTGCCAGCAGTTTAAACAGGGTTAACTATGGCTACACCTTC. The encoded protein is CASSLNRVNYGYTF.

This clone was seen at least ten times. This chain joins TRBV10-1 and TRBJ2-3; no definite D call. Germline CDR1 is WNHNN and CDR2 is SYGVQD (reference sequence). V was clipped by 5 bases and J by 6 bases, with 18 bases between them. The CDR3 consists of 15 residues. CDR3 bases: TGCGCCAGCAGTCCTACGACTTCCTCGCCCGATACGCAGTATTTT. The encoded protein is CASSPTTSSPDTQYF.

The chain joins TRBV15 to TRBJ1-1; D perhaps matches TRBD1 (5 bases). Germline V CDR1 and CDR2: LNHNV, YYDKDF (reference sequence). This CDR3 contains 16 residues. V lost 1 base, J lost 1 base, and 13 bases lay in between. CDR3 coding DNA: TGTGCCACCAGCAGAGGGGCCAGGGTCGAGAACACTGAAGCTTTCTTT. Translated, it gives CATSRGARVENTEAFF.

In this sample, this clone turned up a few times. The genes are TRBV2 and TRBJ1-5, with no clear D. The V end was cut by 8 bases, the J end by 3 bases, with 11 bases between. The CDR3 contains 13 residues. The germline V gene encodes CDR1 SNHLY and CDR2 FYNNEI. The CDR3 sequence: CASVAQNNQPQHF. The CDR3 DNA reads TGTGCCAGCGTAGCGCAGAACAATCAGCCCCAGCATTTT.

The chain links TRBV7-8 to TRBJ2-7, with 10 bases that match TRBD2. The CDR3 is 16 amino acids. Trimming at V came to 1 base and at J to 0 bases, leaving 3 bases not matched to a gene. Germline loops: CDR1 SGHVS, CDR2 FQNEAQ. This CDR3 reads CASSLGSSGSSYEQYF. The CDR3 DNA is TGTGCCAGCAGCTTAGGGTCTAGCGGGAGCTCCTACGAGCAGTACTTC.

This clone was detected only a few times. The genes are TRBV6-1 and TRBJ2-7; TRBD1 is a possible D gene (5 bases). Germline V gives CDR1 MNHNS, CDR2 SASEGT. The CDR3 sequence is 13 residues long. V lost 1 base, J lost 2 bases, and 6 bases lay in between. The CDR3 reads CASSEGQPYEQYF. The CDR3 DNA reads as TGTGCCAGCAGTGAAGGACAGCCCTACGAGCAGTACTTC.

J is TRBJ1-5 and V is TRBV7-8; no firm D call. V was pared by 0 bases and J by 6 bases, with 6 bases between. CDR3 length: 13 residues. The germline V gene encodes CDR1 SGHVS and CDR2 FQNEAQ. The CDR3 is CASSLASGQPQHF. CDR3 nucleotides: TGTGCCAGCAGCTTAGCTTCAGGTCAGCCCCAGCATTTT.

The V gene is TRBV5-4, the J gene TRBJ2-1; D ambiguous. Germline V gene data show CDR1 as SGHNT and CDR2 as YYREEE (reference sequence). The CDR3 consists of 14 residues. V was clipped by 0 bases and J by 8 bases, with 12 bases between them. The DNA for the CDR3 is TGTGCCAGCAGCTTGGACCCTCTGGCTTATGAGCAGTTCTTC. Amino acid sequence: CASSLDPLAYEQFF.

V and J are TRBV29-1 and TRBJ1-1, with 8 bases aligning to TRBD1. Germline-derived CDR1 and CDR2 are SQVTM and ANQGSEA. The CDR3 has 14 amino acids. V dropped 7 bases and J dropped 1; count of bases not matched to a gene: 8. DNA of the CDR3: TGCAGCGGGAACCGGGGACAGGCGAACACTGAAGCTTTCTTT. This sequence encodes CSGNRGQANTEAFF.

J is TRBJ2-7 and V is TRBV5-6; D unresolved. V lost 1 base, J lost 2 bases, and 13 bases lay in between. Germline lookup yields CDR1 SGHDT and CDR2 YYEEEE. This CDR3 spans 15 amino acids. Written as DNA, the CDR3 is TGTGCCAGCAGCTTGTCCTGGCAGGTCCCCTACGAGCAGTACTTC. Translating gives CASSLSWQVPYEQYF.

This sequence joins TRBV5-6 and TRBJ2-7, with D uncertain. Trimming took 0 bases from V and 3 from J, leaving 10 bases between them. The CDR3 totals 14 residues. Germline V gene sequence: CDR1 SGHDT, CDR2 YYEEEE. DNA of the CDR3: TGTGCCAGCAGCTTGGGTCGGCCGATCTACGAGCAGTACTTC. It is translated as CASSLGRPIYEQYF.

The chain is built from TRBV6-1 and TRBJ1-5, with no clear D. The CDR3 has 15 residues. Between the trimmed V and J ends, which lost 2 bases and 3 bases, there was a span of 11 bases. Germline V gives CDR1 MNHNS, CDR2 SASEGT. CDR3 in amino acids: CASSELSGYNQPQHF. CDR3 nucleotides: TGTGCCAGCAGTGAATTGTCGGGGTACAATCAGCCCCAGCATTTT.

The CDR3 bases are TGTGCCAGCTCACCACGCGGACAACGGGAGACCCAGTACTTC. This gives the protein CASSPRGQRETQYF. V is TRBV18 and J is TRBJ2-5; possibly TRBD1 for D (5 bases). Germline V lookup: CDR1 KGHSH, CDR2 LQKENI. The CDR3 has 14 amino acids. V gave up 1 base and J gave up 5 bases, with 11 bases separating them.

J is TRBJ2-2 and V is TRBV7-9; the D gene could be TRBD1 or TRBD2 (5 bases each). CDR1 SEHNR and CDR2 FQNEAQ come from the germline V gene (reference sequence). This CDR3 contains 14 residues. V lost 2 bases, J lost 6 bases, and 10 bases lay in between. CDR3 nucleotide sequence: TGTGCCAGCAGCTTACATCAGGGAGCCGGGGAGCTGTTTTTT. Translated: CASSLHQGAGELFF.

The gene calls are TRBV6-1 and TRBJ1-2; D gene ambiguous. This CDR3 is built from 11 residues. Germline V CDR1 and CDR2: MNHNS, SASEGT. V was trimmed by 3 bases and J by 12 bases, leaving 11 bases between them. This CDR3 reads CASSDDLGDTF. The CDR3 coding sequence is TGTGCCAGCAGTGATGATCTAGGCGACACCTTC.

The chain is built from TRBV7-9 and TRBJ1-1; no definite D call. The V gene lost 1 base and the J gene lost 6 bases, with 12 bases spanning the gap. Germline V gene lookup returns CDR1 SEHNR and CDR2 FQNEAQ (reference sequence). The CDR3 sequence is 14 residues long. CDR3 sequence (DNA): TGTGCCAGCAGCTTAGAGTCTCCGGTGGCTGAAGCTTTCTTT. Translated: CASSLESPVAEAFF.

In the case of this clone: At one end, the junction sequence differs from germline, possibly due to a read error. The rearrangement links TRBV6-5 to TRBJ2-7; TRBD1 might be the D (6 bases). The germline V gene has CDR1 MNHEY and CDR2 SVGAGI. The CDR3 length is 12 residues. CDR3 nucleotide sequence: TGTGCCAGCGGTTACAGGGACTACGAGCAGTACTTC. It yields the protein CASGYRDYEQYF.